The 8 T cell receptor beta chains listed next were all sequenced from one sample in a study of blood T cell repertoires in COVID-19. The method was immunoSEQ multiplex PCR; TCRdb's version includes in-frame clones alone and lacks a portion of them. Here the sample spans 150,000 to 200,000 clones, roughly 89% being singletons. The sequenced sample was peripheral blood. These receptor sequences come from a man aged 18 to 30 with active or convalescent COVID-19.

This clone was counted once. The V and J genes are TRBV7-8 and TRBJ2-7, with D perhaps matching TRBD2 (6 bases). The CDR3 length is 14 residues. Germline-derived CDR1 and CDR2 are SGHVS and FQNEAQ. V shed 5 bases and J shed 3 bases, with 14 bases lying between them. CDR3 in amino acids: CASSPGGVVYEQYV. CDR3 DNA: TGTGCCAGCAGCCCCGGGGGTGTCGTCTACGAGCAGTACGTC.

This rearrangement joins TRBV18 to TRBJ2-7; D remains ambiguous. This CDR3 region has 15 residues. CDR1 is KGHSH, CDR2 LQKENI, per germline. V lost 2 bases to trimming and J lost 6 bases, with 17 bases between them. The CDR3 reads CASSPTTDAWFEQYF. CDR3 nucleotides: TGTGCCAGCTCACCAACAACAGACGCCTGGTTCGAGCAGTACTTC.

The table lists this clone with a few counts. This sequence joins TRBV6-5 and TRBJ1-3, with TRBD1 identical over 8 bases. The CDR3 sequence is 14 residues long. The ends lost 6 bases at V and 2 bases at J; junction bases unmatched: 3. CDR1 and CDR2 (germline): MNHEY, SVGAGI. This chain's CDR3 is CASSLDRAGNTIYF. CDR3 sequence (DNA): TGTGCCAGCAGCTTGGACAGGGCTGGAAACACCATATATTTT.

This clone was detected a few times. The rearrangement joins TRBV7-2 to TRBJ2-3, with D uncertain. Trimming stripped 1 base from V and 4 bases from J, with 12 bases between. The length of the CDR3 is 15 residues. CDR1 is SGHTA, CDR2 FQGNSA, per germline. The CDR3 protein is CASSLGASLADTQYF. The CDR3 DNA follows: TGTGCCAGCAGCTTAGGGGCAAGTCTTGCAGATACGCAGTATTTT.

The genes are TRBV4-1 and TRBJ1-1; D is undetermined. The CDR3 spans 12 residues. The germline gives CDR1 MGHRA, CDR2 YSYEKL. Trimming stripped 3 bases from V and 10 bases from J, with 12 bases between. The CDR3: CASSHPNLAAFF. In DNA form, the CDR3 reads TGCGCCAGCAGCCATCCTAATTTAGCAGCTTTCTTT.

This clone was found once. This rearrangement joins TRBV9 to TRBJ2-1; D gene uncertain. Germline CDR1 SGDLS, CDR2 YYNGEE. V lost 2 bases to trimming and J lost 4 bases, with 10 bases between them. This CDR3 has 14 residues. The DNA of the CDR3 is TGTGCCAGCAGCGTGGTGGCAGATTACAATGAGCAGTTCTTC. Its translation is CASSVVADYNEQFF.

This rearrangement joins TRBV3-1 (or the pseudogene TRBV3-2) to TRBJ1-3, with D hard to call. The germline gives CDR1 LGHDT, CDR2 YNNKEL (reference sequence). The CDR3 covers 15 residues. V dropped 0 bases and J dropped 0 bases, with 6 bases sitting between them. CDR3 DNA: TGTGCCAGCAGCCAAGATGAGGCCTCTGGAAACACCATATATTTT. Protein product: CASSQDEASGNTIYF.

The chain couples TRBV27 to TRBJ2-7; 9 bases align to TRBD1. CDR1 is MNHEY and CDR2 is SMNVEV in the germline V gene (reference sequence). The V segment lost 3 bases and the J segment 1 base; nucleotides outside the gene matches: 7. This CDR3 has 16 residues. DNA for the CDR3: TGTGCCAGCAGTTTGAGTCGGGGGACAGGGTCCTACGAGCAGTACGTC. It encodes CASSLSRGTGSYEQYV.